This T cell receptor (beta chain) originates from a study of regulatory T cells in long-lasting Graves disease. CDR3 length: 17 residues. After removal of 3 bases from V and 0 bases from J, the junction contained 6 bases not matched to a gene. CDR1 and CDR2 (germline): DFQATT, SNEGSKA (reference sequence). Stated time point: newly diagnosed GD, antithyroid drugs for less than 3 months. With RNA extracted from PBMCs as input, the TCR library was made. Both iRepertoire HTBI primers and Arm-PCR of CDR3 regions were used to build the TCR beta libraries. From the multiplex PCR reads, TCRdb called clonotypes with MiXCR, one entry per CDR3 protein. The table includes approximately 350,000 distinct CDR3 sequences, about an eighth detected once. The same specimen was also included in a second study, on T cells in Graves' hyperthyroidism and ophthalmopathy.

V is TRBV20-1 and J is TRBJ2-1; 12 nucleotides align to TRBD2. The receptor's source is a woman aged 18-30 years with Graves disease. The starting material was peripheral blood mononuclear cells (PBMCs), obtained at new diagnosis, from a patient treated with antithyroid drugs. The DNA of the CDR3 is TGCAGTGCTAGGCGGGCTAGCGGGAGGGCCTCCTACAATGAGCAGTTCTTC. Amino acids: CSARRASGRASYNEQFF.